What follows are 27 T cell receptor beta chains derived from one specimen sequenced in a study of CD8+ T cells in alopecia areata. Extracted from the samples, RNA was reverse transcribed into cDNA to serve as the sequencing template. Sequencing was performed with immunoSEQ multiplex PCR; in TCRdb, only in-frame clones are kept and a portion is missing. The sample includes more than 95,000 clones, around 60% of them seen just once. This sample's treatment: oral pan-JAK inhibitor, 5-10 mg twice daily. This sample comprised CD4+ T cells sorted from blood, obtained at week 4, from a patient treated with tofacitinib. The receptors here all came from a human donor with alopecia areata.

This clone has more than one count but fewer than ten. The chain couples TRBV7-2 to TRBJ2-7; D ambiguous. V lost 1 base, J lost 2 bases, and 9 bases lay in between. This CDR3 spans 14 amino acids. Germline V gene sequence: CDR1 SGHTA, CDR2 FQGNSA. The CDR3 bases are TGTGCCAGCAGCTTAGTCCAGGAAACCTACGAGCAGTACTTC. Translation gives CASSLVQETYEQYF. Looking up the rest from reference TRBV7-2 and TRBJ2-7 gives the full variable domain: GAGVSQSPSNKVTEKGKDVELRCDPISGHTALYWYRQSLGQGLEFLIYFQGNSAPDKSGLPSDRFSAERTGGSVSTLTIQRTQQEDSAVYLCASSLVQETYEQYFGPGTRLTVT.

The CDR3 nucleotides read TGTGCCAGCAGTTTTTTAGGAACTGAAGCTTTCTTT. Amino acid sequence: CASSFLGTEAFF. The V gene is TRBV27, the J gene TRBJ1-1; D gene ambiguous. CDR1 is MNHEY, CDR2 SMNVEV, per germline (reference sequence). The V and J ends lost 3 bases and 5 bases respectively, with 7 bases between them. The CDR3 is made up of 12 amino acids.

The J gene is TRBJ2-3, the V gene TRBV6-1, with D tentatively TRBD2 (5 bases). The CDR3 has 14 residues. Germline V gives CDR1 MNHNS, CDR2 SASEGT. Deletions cut 4 bases from V and 4 bases from J, with 12 bases between. CDR3 sequence (DNA): TGTGCCAGCAGTGCCACTAGGCCGTCAGATACGCAGTATTTT. It encodes CASSATRPSDTQYF.

As DNA, the CDR3 is TGTGCCTGGAGTGTAAAGGGCAGGACCACCGGGGAGCTGTTTTTT. Translated, it gives CAWSVKGRTTGELFF. The chain couples TRBV30 to TRBJ2-2; D not certain. Per the germline V gene, CDR1 is GTSNPN and CDR2 is SVGIG (reference sequence). V lost 0 bases and J 4 bases, leaving 12 bases between the germline ends. The length of the CDR3 is 15 residues. Based on the CDR3 plus reference TRBV30 and TRBJ2-2, the full variable domain is SQTIHQWPATLVQPVGSPLSLECTVEGTSNPNLYWYRQAAGRGLQLLFYSVGIGQISSEVPQNLSASRPQDRQFILSSKKLLLSDSGFYLCAWSVKGRTTGELFFGEGSRLTVL.

This sequence joins TRBV5-4 and TRBJ2-7, with 7 bases that match TRBD2. V lost 0 bases, J lost 4 bases, and 4 bases stayed unmatched. The CDR3 is made up of 14 amino acids. CDR1 and CDR2 from the germline V gene are SGHNT and YYREEE (reference sequence). Here the CDR3 reads CASSLGLAEYEQYF. The CDR3 DNA sequence: TGTGCCAGCAGCTTGGGGCTAGCGGAGTACGAGCAGTACTTC. The full variable domain, with the rest looked up from reference TRBV5-4 and TRBJ2-7, is ETGVTQSPTHLIKTRGQQVTLRCSSQSGHNTVSWYQQALGQGPQFIFQYYREEENGRGNFPPRFSGLQFPNYSSELNVNALELDDSALYLCASSLGLAEYEQYFGPGTRLTVT.

A few counts support this clone. The chain combines TRBV7-2 with TRBJ1-5; D unclear. The V and J ends lost 2 bases and 0 bases respectively, with 11 bases between them. This CDR3 contains 16 residues. In germline, CDR1 is SGHTA, CDR2 FQGNSA. CDR3 bases: TGTGCCAGCAGCTTACGCAGATCCGCTAGCAATCAGCCCCAGCATTTT. Translating gives CASSLRRSASNQPQHF.

The chain links TRBV4-1 to TRBJ2-1; D is ambiguous. Trimming took off 1 base at V and 6 bases at J, with 7 bases between the two ends. Per the germline V gene, CDR1 is MGHRA and CDR2 is YSYEKL. The CDR3 consists of 13 residues. The CDR3 nucleotides read TGCGCCAGCAGCCAAGTTTCAAGCAATGAGCAGTTCTTC. It encodes CASSQVSSNEQFF.

A note on this clone: This CDR3 is also generated by other DNA sequences in the sample. The J gene is TRBJ2-5, the V gene TRBV18, with no clear D. This CDR3 spans 12 amino acids. V was clipped by 0 bases and J by 5 bases, with 4 bases between them. Germline V CDR1 and CDR2: KGHSH, LQKENI. The CDR3 DNA reads TGTGCCAGCTCACCACCGGGGGAGACCCAGTACTTC. Translated, it gives CASSPPGETQYF. The full variable domain, with the rest looked up from reference TRBV18 and TRBJ2-5, is NAGVMQNPRHLVRRRGQEARLRCSPMKGHSHVYWYRQLPEEGLKFMVYLQKENIIDESGMPKERFSAEFPKEGPSILRIQQVVRGDSAAYFCASSPPGETQYFGPGTRLLVL.

This sequence joins TRBV29-1 and TRBJ1-1; D possibly corresponds to TRBD1 (5 bases). The CDR3 runs 13 residues. Deletions cut 7 bases from V and 4 bases from J, with 16 bases between. Germline V gene lookup returns CDR1 SQVTM and CDR2 ANQGSEA. The CDR3 is CSGSQGWGTEAFF. In DNA form, the CDR3 reads TGCAGCGGTAGTCAGGGTTGGGGCACTGAAGCTTTCTTT.

This chain links TRBV19 with TRBJ2-1; 8 bases line up with TRBD1. The CDR3 has 14 amino acids. Germline CDR1 reads LNHDA; CDR2 reads SQIVND (reference sequence). The V gene end was trimmed by 5 bases and the J gene end by 8 bases; junction bases not matched to a gene: 8. CDR3: CASSPVDRAHEQFF. The DNA of the CDR3 is TGTGCCAGTAGTCCCGTGGACAGGGCCCATGAGCAGTTCTTC.

This chain uses TRBV9 with TRBJ2-2; TRBD1 or TRBD2 may be the D gene (5 bases each). Trimming took 0 bases from V and 2 from J, leaving 11 bases between them. The CDR3 is 16 residues long. The germline V gene encodes CDR1 SGDLS and CDR2 YYNGEE. The CDR3 nucleotides read TGTGCCAGCAGCGTAGAATCAGGGACCAACACCGGGGAGCTGTTTTTT. This encodes CASSVESGTNTGELFF.

This clone was recorded a few times. The V call is TRBV7-9, the J call TRBJ2-2; D remains ambiguous. The CDR3 runs 13 residues. V was shortened by 1 base and J by 6 bases, with 6 bases between the two germline ends. The germline V gene encodes CDR1 SEHNR and CDR2 FQNEAQ (reference sequence). CDR3 DNA: TGTGCCAGCAGCTTAGTCGCGGCCGGGGAGCTGTTTTTT. Translation: CASSLVAAGELFF.

CDR3 in amino acids: CASSLVAGGPRYEQYF. CDR3 coding DNA: TGCGCCAGCAGCTTGGTAGCGGGAGGGCCACGCTACGAGCAGTACTTC. The V call is TRBV5-1, the J call TRBJ2-7; 11 positions match TRBD2. The V and J ends lost 0 bases and 3 bases, in that order; junction bases with no gene match: 5. The CDR3 is made up of 16 amino acids. Germline loops: CDR1 SGHRS, CDR2 YFSETQ.

This chain links TRBV30 with TRBJ2-1, with 8 nucleotides matching TRBD2. The CDR3 has 13 residues. After removal of 8 bases from V and 8 bases from J, the junction contained 11 bases not matched to a gene. Germline values: CDR1 GTSNPN, CDR2 SVGIG (reference sequence). The CDR3 reads CARGGWPDDEQFF. CDR3 in DNA: TGTGCCCGGGGGGGCTGGCCGGACGATGAGCAGTTCTTC.

The V gene is TRBV30, the J gene TRBJ2-1, with D perhaps TRBD2 (6 bases). The CDR3 consists of 16 residues. V lost 4 bases and J 2 bases, leaving 18 bases between the germline ends. Looked up from germline, CDR1 is GTSNPN and CDR2 is SVGIG (reference sequence). The CDR3 loop is CAWTVGGALTYNEQFF. Written as DNA, the CDR3 is TGTGCCTGGACGGTTGGCGGGGCATTAACCTACAATGAGCAGTTCTTC.

The V gene is TRBV5-1, the J gene TRBJ1-2; 7 bases align to TRBD1. This CDR3 region has 15 residues. With 4 bases clipped from V and 4 bases from J, the junction kept 10 bases outside the gene matches. The V gene's germline CDR1 is SGHRS and CDR2 YFSETQ. The CDR3 spells CASSATGTATYGYTF. The CDR3 nucleotides are TGCGCCAGCAGCGCCACCGGGACAGCTACCTATGGCTACACCTTC.

This clone was detected a few times. The gene calls are TRBV30 and TRBJ1-1; D unclear. The CDR3 contains 12 residues. V gave up 5 bases and J gave up 1 base, with 8 bases separating them. In germline, CDR1 is GTSNPN, CDR2 SVGIG (reference sequence). This chain's CDR3 is CAWASTNTEAFF. The CDR3 DNA is TGTGCCTGGGCCTCAACGAACACTGAAGCTTTCTTT. The full variable domain, completed using reference TRBV30 and TRBJ1-1, is SQTIHQWPATLVQPVGSPLSLECTVEGTSNPNLYWYRQAAGRGLQLLFYSVGIGQISSEVPQNLSASRPQDRQFILSSKKLLLSDSGFYLCAWASTNTEAFFGQGTRLTVV.

The V and J genes are TRBV29-1 and TRBJ2-7; D possibly matches TRBD1 or TRBD2 (6 bases each). Germline loops: CDR1 SQVTM, CDR2 ANQGSEA. V was cut by 5 bases and J by 3 bases, with 11 bases left in between. The CDR3 length is 12 residues. The CDR3 nucleotides read TGCAGCGTTAAGAGGGGGGACTACGAGCAGTACTTC. It yields the protein CSVKRGDYEQYF.

This rearrangement joins TRBV5-6 to TRBJ1-2, with no clear D. CDR1 is SGHDT, CDR2 YYEEEE, per germline. Between the trimmed V and J ends, which lost 7 bases and 8 bases, there was a span of 18 bases. This CDR3 spans 13 amino acids. In DNA form, the CDR3 reads TGTGCCAGCTTTTATAAGGCAGGCGAAGGCTACACCTTC. This encodes CASFYKAGEGYTF.

This clone was counted between two and nine times. The chain joins TRBV5-5 to TRBJ2-5, with D possibly TRBD2 on 5 matching bases. V lost 0 bases and J lost 5, with 17 bases in between. Germline V gene lookup returns CDR1 SGHKS and CDR2 YYEKEE (reference sequence). This CDR3 is built from 16 residues. The CDR3 nucleotides are TGTGCCAGCAGCTTGGGGCGTAGCGCATCAATGGAGACCCAGTACTTC. Translation: CASSLGRSASMETQYF.

The chain joins TRBV7-2 to TRBJ2-3, with 14 bases matching TRBD2. This CDR3 has 17 residues. Germline CDR1 reads SGHTA; CDR2 reads FQGNSA. V lost 3 bases to trimming and J lost 5 bases; unmatched junction nucleotides: 7. CDR3 DNA: TGTGCCAGCAGCTTCGTTGGGACTAGCGGGGGAGAAGATACGCAGTATTTT. Its protein is CASSFVGTSGGEDTQYF.

This clone was counted a few times. V is TRBV29-1 and J is TRBJ2-1, with D unclear. Germline V gene data show CDR1 as SQVTM and CDR2 as ANQGSEA. V lost 5 bases and J lost 6, with 8 bases in between. The CDR3 contains 11 residues. CDR3 residues: CSVRRSNEQFF. CDR3 DNA: TGCAGCGTTCGTAGGTCCAATGAGCAGTTCTTC.

The rearrangement uses TRBV9 and TRBJ2-7; no reliable D call. The CDR3 extends over 14 amino acids. CDR1 and CDR2 from the germline V gene are SGDLS and YYNGEE. Trimming cost V 0 bases and J 2 bases, with 9 bases left between them. Here the CDR3 DNA reads TGTGCCAGCAGCGTAGCTACGGCGGCCTACGAGCAGTACTTC. Encoded protein: CASSVATAAYEQYF.

This clone was observed a handful of times. The genes are TRBV9 and TRBJ2-2; tentatively, D is TRBD1 or TRBD2 (5 bases each). The CDR3 extends over 14 amino acids. V shed 4 bases and J shed 7 bases, with 14 bases lying between them. Germline values: CDR1 SGDLS, CDR2 YYNGEE. DNA for the CDR3: TGTGCCAGCAGCTTGGGGGTATTGAGCGGGGAGCTGTTTTTT. Protein sequence: CASSLGVLSGELFF.

This clone was observed once. The genes are TRBV25-1 and TRBJ1-2, with D possibly being TRBD1 (6 bases). Per germline, CDR1 MGHDK and CDR2 SYGVNS. Trimming left V 6 bases short and J 3 bases short, with 14 bases between. The length of the CDR3 is 14 residues. The CDR3 region has the DNA TGTGCCAGCAGGCGAGGCGGGGGCGACTATGGCTACACCTTC. Translation gives CASRRGGGDYGYTF.

The chain combines TRBV6-5 with TRBJ1-6; D gene uncertain. The germline V gene has CDR1 MNHEY and CDR2 SVGAGI. The CDR3 is 15 residues long. Trimming shortened V by 5 bases and J by 7 bases, and 15 bases separated the two germline ends. The chain's CDR3 is CASSLDPFRNSPLHF. CDR3 nucleotides: TGTGCCAGCAGTCTCGATCCTTTTCGAAATTCACCCCTCCACTTT.

This rearrangement joins TRBV2 to TRBJ2-5, with D unresolved. The V end was cut by 8 bases, the J end by 2 bases, with 9 bases between. The germline gives CDR1 SNHLY, CDR2 FYNNEI. The CDR3 extends over 12 amino acids. The CDR3 loop is CASLTVQETQYF. The CDR3 nucleotides read TGTGCCAGCCTGACTGTACAAGAGACCCAGTACTTC.